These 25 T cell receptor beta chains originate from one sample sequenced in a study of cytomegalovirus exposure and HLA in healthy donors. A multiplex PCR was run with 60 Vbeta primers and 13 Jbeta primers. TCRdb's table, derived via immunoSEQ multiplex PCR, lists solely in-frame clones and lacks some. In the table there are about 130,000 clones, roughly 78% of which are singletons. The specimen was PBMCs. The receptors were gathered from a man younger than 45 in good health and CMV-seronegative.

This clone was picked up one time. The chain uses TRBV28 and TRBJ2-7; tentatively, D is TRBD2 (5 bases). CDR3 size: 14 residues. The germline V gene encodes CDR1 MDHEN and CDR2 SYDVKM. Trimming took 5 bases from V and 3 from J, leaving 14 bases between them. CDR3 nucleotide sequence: TGTGCCAGCAGTACTCCCGGGGTTCTCTACGAGCAGTACTTC. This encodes CASSTPGVLYEQYF. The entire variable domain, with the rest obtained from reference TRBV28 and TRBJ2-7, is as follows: DVKVTQSSRYLVKRTGEKVFLECVQDMDHENMFWYRQDPGLGLRLIYFSYDVKMKEKGDIPEGYSVSREKKERFSLILESASTNQTSMYLCASSTPGVLYEQYFGPGTRLTVT.

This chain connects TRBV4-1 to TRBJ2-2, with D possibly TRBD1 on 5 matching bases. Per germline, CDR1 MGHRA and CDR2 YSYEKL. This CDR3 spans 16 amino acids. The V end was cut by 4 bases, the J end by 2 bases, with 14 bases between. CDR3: CASSPQIQGNTGELFF. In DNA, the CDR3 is TGCGCCAGCAGCCCCCAAATTCAGGGAAACACCGGGGAGCTGTTTTTT.

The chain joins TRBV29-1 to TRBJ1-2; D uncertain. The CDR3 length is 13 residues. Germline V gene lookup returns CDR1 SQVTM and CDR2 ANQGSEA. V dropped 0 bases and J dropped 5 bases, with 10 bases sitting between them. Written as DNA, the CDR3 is TGCAGCGTTGAAGATCTAAATCGGTATGGCTACACCTTC. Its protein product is CSVEDLNRYGYTF.

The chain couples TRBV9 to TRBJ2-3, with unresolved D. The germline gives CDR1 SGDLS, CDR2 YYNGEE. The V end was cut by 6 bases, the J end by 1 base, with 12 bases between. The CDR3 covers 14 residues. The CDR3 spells CASNRLGGTDTQYF. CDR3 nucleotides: TGTGCCAGCAATCGGCTAGGCGGCACAGATACGCAGTATTTT.

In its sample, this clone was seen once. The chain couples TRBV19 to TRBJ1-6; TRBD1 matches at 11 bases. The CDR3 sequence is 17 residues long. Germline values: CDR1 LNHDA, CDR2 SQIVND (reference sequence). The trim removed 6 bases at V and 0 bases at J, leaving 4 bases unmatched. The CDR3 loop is CASSTGTGGSYNSPLHF. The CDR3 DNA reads TGTGCCAGTAGCACGGGGACAGGGGGCTCCTATAATTCACCCCTCCACTTT.

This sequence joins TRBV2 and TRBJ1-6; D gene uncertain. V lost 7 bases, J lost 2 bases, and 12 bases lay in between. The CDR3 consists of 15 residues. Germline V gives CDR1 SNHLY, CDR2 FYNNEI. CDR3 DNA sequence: TGTGCCAGCATCAAAGAGTCCACCTATAATTCACCCCTCCACTTT. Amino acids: CASIKESTYNSPLHF.

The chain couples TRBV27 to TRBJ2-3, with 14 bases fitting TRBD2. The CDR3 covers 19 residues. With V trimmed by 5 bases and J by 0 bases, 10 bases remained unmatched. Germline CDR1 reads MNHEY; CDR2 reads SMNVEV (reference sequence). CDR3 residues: CASSVYGWTSGGSTDTQYF. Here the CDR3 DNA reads TGTGCCAGCAGTGTTTATGGGTGGACTAGCGGGGGGAGCACAGATACGCAGTATTTT.

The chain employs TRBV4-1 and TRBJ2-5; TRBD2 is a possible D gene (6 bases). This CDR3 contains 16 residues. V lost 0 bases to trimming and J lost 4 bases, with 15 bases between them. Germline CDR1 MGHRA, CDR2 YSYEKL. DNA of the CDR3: TGCGCCAGCAGCCAAGATCTATGGCGGGAAGGAGAGACCCAGTACTTC. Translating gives CASSQDLWREGETQYF.

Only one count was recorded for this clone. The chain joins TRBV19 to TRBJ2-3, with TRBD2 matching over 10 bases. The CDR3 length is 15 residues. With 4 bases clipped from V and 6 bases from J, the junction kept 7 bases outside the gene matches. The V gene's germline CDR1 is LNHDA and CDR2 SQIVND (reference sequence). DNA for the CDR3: TGTGCCAGTAGTAAGAGCGGGGGGGCATACGATACGCAGTATTTT. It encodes CASSKSGGAYDTQYF.

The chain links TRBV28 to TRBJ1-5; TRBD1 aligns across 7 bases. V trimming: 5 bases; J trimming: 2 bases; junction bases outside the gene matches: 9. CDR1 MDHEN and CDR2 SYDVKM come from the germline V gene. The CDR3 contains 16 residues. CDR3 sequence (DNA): TGTGCCAGCAGTGAACCCAGGGGGACAGGCAATCAGCCCCAGCATTTT. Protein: CASSEPRGTGNQPQHF.

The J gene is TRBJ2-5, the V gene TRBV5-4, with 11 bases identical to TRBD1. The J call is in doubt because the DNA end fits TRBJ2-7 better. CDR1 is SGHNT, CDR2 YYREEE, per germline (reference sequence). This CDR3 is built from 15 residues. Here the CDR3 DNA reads TGTGCCAGCAGCTTGGGCGGGACAGGGGGGTACGAGCAGTACTTC. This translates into CASSLGGTGGYEQYF.

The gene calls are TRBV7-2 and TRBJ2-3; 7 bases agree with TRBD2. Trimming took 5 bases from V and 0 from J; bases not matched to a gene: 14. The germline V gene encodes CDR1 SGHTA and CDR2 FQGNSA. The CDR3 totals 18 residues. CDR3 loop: CASSRSGGLSFSTDTQYF. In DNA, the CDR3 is TGTGCCAGCAGCCGCAGTGGGGGACTAAGTTTTAGCACAGATACGCAGTATTTT.

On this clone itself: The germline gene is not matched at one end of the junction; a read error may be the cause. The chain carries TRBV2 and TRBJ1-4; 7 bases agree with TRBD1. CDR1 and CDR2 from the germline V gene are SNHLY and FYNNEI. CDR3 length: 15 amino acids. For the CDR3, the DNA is TGTGCCAGCAGGGAAGGGGGCGCAACTAATGAAAAACTGTTTTTT. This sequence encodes CASREGGATNEKLFF.

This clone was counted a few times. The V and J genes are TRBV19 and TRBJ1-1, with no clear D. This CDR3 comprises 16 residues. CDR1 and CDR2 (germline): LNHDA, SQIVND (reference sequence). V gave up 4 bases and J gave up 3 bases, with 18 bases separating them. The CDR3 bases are TGTGCCAGTAGTACCAGACCGGGAGTTAAGGACACTGAAGCTTTCTTT. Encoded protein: CASSTRPGVKDTEAFF.

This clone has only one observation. This CDR3 reads CASSYAGSNQPQHF. As DNA, the CDR3 is TGTGCCAGCAGTTACGCGGGCAGCAATCAGCCCCAGCATTTT. The gene calls are TRBV6-5 and TRBJ1-5, with no clear D. The germline V gene has CDR1 MNHEY and CDR2 SVGAGI. The CDR3 length is 14 residues. V lost 2 bases, J lost 1 base, and 6 bases lay in between.

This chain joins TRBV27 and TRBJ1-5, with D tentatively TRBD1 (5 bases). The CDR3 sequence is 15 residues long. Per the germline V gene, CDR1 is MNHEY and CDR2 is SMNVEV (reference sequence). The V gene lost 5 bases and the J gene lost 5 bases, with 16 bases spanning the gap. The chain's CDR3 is CASSTLGGDYQPQHF. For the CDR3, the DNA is TGTGCCAGCAGTACCCTGGGGGGGGATTATCAGCCCCAGCATTTT.

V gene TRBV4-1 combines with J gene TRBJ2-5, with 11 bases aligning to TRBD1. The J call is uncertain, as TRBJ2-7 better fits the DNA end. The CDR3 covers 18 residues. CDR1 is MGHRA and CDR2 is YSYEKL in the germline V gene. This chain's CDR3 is CASSPGGGRTGGSYEQYF. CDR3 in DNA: TGCGCCAGCAGCCCGGGAGGAGGTAGGACAGGGGGCTCTTACGAGCAGTACTTC.

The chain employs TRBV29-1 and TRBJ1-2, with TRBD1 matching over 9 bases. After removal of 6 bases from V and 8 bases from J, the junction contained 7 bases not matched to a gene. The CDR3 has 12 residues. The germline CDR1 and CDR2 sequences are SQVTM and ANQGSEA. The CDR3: CSVGQGDWGYTF. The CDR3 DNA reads TGCAGCGTGGGACAGGGAGATTGGGGCTACACCTTC.

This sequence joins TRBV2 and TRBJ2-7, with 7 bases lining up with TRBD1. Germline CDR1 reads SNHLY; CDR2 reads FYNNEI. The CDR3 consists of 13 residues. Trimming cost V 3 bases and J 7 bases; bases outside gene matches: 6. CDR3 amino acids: CASSDQTGTEQYF. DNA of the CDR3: TGTGCCAGCAGTGACCAGACAGGGACGGAGCAGTACTTC.

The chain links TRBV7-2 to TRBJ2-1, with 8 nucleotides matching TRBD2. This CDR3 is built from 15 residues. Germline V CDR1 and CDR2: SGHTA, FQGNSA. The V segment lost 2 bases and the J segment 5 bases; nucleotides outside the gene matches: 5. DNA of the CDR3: TGTGCCAGCAGCTTATTAGCGGGGATTGACAATGAGCAGTTCTTC. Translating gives CASSLLAGIDNEQFF.

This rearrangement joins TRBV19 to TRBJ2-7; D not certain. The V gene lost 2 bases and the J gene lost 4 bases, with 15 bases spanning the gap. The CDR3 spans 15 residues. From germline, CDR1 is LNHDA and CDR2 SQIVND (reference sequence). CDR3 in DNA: TGTGCCAGTAGTATAAGATTCCTCATGGCATACGAGCAGTACTTC. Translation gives CASSIRFLMAYEQYF.

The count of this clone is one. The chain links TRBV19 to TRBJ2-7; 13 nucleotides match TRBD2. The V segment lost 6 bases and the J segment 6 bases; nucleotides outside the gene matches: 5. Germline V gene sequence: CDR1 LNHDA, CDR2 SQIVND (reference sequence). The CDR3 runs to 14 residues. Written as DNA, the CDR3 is TGTGCCAGTAGGGGGACTAGCGGGGCTTTCGAGCAGTACTTC. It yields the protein CASRGTSGAFEQYF.

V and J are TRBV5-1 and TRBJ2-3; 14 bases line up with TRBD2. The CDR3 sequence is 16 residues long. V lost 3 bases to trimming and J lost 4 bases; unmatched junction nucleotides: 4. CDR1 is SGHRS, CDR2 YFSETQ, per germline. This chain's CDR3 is CASSSGLAGGSDTQYF. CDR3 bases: TGCGCCAGCAGCTCAGGACTAGCGGGGGGCTCAGATACGCAGTATTTT.

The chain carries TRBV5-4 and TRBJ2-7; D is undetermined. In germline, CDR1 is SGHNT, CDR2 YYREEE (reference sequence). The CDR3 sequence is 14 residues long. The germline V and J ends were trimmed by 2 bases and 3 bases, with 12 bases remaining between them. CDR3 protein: CASSLNSGYYEQYF. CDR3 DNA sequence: TGTGCCAGCAGCTTAAATTCAGGTTACTACGAGCAGTACTTC.

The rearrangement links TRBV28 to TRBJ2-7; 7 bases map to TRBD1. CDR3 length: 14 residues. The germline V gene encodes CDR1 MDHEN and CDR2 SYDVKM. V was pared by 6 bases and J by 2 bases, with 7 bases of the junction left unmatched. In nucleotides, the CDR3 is TGTGCCAGCAGGACAGGGTGGATAGCCTACGAGCAGTACTTC. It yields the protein CASRTGWIAYEQYF.